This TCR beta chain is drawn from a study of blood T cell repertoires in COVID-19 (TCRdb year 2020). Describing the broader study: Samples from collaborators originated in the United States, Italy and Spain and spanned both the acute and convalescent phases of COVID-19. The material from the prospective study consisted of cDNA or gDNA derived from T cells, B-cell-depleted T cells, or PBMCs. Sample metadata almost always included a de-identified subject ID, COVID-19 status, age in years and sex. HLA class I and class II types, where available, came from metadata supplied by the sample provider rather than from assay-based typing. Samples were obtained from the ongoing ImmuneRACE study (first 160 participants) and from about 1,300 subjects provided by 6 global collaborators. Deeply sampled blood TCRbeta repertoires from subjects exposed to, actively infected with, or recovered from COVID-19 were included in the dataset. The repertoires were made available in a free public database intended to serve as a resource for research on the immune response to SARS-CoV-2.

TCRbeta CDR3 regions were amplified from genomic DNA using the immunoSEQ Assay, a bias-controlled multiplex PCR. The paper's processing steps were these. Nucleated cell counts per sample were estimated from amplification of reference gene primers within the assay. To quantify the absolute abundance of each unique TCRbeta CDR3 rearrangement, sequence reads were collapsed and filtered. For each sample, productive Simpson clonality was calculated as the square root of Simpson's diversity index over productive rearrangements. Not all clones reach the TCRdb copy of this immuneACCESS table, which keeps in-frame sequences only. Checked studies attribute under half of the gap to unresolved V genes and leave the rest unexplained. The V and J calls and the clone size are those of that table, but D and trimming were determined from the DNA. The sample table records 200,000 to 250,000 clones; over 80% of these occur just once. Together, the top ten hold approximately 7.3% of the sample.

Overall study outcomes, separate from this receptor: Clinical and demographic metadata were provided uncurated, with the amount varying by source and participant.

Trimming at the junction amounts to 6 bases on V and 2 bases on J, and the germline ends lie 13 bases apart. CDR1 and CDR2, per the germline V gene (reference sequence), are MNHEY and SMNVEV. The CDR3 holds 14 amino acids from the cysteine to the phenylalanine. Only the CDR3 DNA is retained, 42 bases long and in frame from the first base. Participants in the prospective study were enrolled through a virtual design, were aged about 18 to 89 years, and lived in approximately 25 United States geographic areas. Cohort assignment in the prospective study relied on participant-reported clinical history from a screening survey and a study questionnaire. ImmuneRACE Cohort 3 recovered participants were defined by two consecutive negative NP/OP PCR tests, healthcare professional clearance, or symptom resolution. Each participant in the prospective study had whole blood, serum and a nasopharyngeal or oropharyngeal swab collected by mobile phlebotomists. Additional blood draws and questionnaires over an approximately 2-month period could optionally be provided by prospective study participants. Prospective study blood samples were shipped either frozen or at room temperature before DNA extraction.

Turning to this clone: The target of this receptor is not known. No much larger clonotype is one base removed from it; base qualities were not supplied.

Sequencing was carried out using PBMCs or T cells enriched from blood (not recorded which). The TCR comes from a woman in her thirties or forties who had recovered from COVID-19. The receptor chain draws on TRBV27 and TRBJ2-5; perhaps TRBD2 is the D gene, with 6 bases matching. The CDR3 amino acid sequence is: CASSRLGGQETQYF. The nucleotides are TGTGCCAGCAGCCGTTTGGGAGGACAAGAGACCCAGTACTTC.